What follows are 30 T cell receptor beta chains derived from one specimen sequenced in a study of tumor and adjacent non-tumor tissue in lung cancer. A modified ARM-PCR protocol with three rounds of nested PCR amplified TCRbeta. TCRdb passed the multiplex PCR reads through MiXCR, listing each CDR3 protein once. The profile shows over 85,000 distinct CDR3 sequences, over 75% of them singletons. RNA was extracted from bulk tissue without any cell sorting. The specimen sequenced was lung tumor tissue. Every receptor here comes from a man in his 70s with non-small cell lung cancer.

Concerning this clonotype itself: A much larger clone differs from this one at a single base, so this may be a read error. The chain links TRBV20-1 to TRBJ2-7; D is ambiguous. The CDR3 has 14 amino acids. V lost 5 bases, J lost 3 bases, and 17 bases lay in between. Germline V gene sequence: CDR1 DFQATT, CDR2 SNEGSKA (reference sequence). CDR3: CSAGLVRLNYEQYF. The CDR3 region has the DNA TGCAGTGCTGGATTAGTGAGATTAAACTACGAGCAGTACTTC.

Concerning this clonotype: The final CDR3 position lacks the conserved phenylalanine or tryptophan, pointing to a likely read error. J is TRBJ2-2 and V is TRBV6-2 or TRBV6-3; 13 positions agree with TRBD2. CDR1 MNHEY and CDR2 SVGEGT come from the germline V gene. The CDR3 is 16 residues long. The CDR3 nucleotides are TGTGTCAGCAGTCTAGGACTAGCGGGAGTATCCGGGGAGCTGTTTCCT. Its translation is CVSSLGLAGVSGELFP.

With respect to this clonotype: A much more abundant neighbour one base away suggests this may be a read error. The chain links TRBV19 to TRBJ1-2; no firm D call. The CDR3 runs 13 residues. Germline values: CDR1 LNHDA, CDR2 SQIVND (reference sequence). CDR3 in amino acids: CANSIGGSHGYTF. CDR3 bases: TGTGCCAATAGTATAGGAGGCAGCCATGGCTACACCTTC.

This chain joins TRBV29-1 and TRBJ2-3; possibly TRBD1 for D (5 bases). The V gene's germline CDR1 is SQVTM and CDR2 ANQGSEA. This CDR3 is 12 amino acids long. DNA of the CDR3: TGCAACCTTGACAGTTACACAGATACGCAGTATTTT. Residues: CNLDSYTDTQYF.

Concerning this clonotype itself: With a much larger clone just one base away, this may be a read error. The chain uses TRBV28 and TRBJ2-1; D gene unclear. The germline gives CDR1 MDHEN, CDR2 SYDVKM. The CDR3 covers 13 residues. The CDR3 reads CVSQPVSYNEQFF. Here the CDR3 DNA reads TGTGTCAGCCAACCAGTCTCCTACAATGAGCAGTTCTTC.

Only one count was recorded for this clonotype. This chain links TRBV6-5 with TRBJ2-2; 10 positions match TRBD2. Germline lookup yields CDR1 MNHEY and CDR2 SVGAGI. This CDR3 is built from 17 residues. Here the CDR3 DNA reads TGTATCAGCAGTTACTCGTTAGCGGGAGGTAACACCGGGGAGCTGTTTTTT. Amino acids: CISSYSLAGGNTGELFF.

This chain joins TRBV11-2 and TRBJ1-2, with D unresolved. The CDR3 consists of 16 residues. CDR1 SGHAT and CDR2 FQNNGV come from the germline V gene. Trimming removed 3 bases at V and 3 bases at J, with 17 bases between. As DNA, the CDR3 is TGTGCCAGCAGCTTTGATGTGGGAGTGACTCACTATGGCTACACCTTC. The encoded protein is CASSFDVGVTHYGYTF. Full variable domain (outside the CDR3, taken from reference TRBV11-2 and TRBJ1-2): EAGVAQSPRYKIIEKRQSVAFWCNPISGHATLYWYQQILGQGPKLLIQFQNNGVVDDSQLPKDRFSAERLKGVDSTLKIQPAKLEDSAVYLCASSFDVGVTHYGYTFGSGTRLTVV.

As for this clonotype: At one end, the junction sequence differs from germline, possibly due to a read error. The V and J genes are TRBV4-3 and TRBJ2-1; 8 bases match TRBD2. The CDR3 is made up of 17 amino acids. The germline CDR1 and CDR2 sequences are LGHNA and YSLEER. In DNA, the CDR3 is TGCGCCAGGAGCGAAGACCCAGCGGGAGCTGAATACAATGAGCAGTTCTTT. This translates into CARSEDPAGAEYNEQFF.

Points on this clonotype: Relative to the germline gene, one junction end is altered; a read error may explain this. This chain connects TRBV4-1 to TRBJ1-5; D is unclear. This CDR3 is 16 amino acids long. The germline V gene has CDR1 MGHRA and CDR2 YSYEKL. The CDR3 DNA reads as TGCGGCAGCAGACAAGAGCCGACCTATAGCAATCAGTCCCAGCATTTT. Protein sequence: CGSRQEPTYSNQSQHF.

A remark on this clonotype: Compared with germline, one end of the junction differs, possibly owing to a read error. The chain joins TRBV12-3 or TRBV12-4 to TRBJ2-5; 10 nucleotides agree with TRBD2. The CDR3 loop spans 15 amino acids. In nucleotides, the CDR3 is TGTGCCAGCAGTGGGCTAGCGGGAGTGGTGGAGGCCCAGTATTTC. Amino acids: CASSGLAGVVEAQYF.

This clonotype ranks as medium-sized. The CDR3 region has the DNA TGCAGTGCTAGAGGACCGGTCGGGGGCGATCAGCCCCAGCATTTT. Protein: CSARGPVGGDQPQHF. The chain joins TRBV20-1 to TRBJ1-5; D might be TRBD1 (6 bases). V lost 1 base, J lost 5 bases, and 15 bases lay in between. Germline V gene data show CDR1 as DFQATT and CDR2 as SNEGSKA (reference sequence). CDR3 length: 15 amino acids.

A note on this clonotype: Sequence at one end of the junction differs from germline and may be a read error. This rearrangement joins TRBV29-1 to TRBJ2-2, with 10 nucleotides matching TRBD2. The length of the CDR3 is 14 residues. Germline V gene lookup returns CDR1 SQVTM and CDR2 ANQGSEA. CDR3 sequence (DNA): TGCAGTACTGACGTAGCGGGGGGCACCTGGGAGCTGTTTTTT. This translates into CSTDVAGGTWELFF.

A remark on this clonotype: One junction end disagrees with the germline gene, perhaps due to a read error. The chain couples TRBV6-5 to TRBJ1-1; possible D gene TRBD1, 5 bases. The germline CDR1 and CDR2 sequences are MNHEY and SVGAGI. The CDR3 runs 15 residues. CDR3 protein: CASSYSPRGNTEAVF. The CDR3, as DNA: TGTGCCAGCAGTTACTCACCCCGGGGGAACACTGAAGCTGTCTTC.

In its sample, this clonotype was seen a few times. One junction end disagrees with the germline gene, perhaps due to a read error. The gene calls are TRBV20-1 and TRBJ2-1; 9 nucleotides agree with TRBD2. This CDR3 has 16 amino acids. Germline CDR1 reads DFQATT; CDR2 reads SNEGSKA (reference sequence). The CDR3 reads CSTRDPWAGGFNEQFF. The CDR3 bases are TGCAGTACTAGAGATCCGTGGGCGGGGGGGTTCAATGAGCAGTTCTTC.

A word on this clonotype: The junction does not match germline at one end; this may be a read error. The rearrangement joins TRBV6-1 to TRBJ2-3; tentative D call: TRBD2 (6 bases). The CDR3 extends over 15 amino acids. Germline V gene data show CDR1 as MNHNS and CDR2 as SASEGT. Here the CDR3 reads CAGSTTRGSTDTHYF. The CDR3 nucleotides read TGTGCCGGCAGTACCACCCGGGGGAGCACAGATACGCACTATTTT.

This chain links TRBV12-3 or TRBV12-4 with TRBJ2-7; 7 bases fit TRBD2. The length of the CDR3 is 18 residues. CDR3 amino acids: CVTSFWGGGEVGSYEQYF. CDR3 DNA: TGTGTCACCAGTTTTTGGGGGGGGGGGGAGGTCGGGTCCTACGAGCAGTACTTC.

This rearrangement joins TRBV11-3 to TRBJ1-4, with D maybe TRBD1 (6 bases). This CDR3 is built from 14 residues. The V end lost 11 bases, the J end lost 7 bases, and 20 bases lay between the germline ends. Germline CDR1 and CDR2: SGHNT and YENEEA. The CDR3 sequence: CAYNRTVSGEKLFF. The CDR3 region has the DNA TGTGCCTACAATAGGACAGTCTCTGGTGAAAAACTGTTTTTT.

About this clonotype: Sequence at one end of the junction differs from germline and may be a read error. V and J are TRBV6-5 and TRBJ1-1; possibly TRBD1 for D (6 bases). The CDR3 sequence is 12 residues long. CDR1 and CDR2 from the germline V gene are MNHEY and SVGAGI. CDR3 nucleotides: TGTGCCAGCAATGACAGGAACACTGAAGCCTTCTTT. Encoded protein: CASNDRNTEAFF.

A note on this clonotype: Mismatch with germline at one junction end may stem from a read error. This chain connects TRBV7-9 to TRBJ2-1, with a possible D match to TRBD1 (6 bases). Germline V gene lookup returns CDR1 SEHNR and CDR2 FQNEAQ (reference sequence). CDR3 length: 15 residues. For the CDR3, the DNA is TGTGTCAGCAGCCCCTATGGGGGCGGAAACAATGAGCAGTTCTTC. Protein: CVSSPYGGGNNEQFF.

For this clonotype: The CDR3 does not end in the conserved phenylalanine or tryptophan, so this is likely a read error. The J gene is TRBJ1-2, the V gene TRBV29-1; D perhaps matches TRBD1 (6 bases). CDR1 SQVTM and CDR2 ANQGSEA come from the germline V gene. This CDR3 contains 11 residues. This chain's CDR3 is CSVADSYGYTL. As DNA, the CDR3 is TGCAGTGTTGCGGACAGTTATGGCTACACCCTC.

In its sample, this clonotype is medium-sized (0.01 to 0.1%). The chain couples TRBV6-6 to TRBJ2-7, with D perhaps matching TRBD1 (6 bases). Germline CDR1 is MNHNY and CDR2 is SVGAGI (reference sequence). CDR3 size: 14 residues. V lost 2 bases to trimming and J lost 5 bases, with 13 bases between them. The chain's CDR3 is CASSYAENRDEQYF. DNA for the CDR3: TGTGCCAGCAGTTACGCGGAAAACAGGGACGAGCAGTACTTC.

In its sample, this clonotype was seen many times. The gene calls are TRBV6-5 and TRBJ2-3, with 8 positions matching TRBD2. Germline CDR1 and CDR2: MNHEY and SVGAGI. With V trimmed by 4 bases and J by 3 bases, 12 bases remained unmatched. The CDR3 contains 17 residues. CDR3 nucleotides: TGTGCCAGCAGTTCCTCTTGGGGTAGCGGGACAACAGATACGCAGTATTTT. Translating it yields CASSSSWGSGTTDTQYF.

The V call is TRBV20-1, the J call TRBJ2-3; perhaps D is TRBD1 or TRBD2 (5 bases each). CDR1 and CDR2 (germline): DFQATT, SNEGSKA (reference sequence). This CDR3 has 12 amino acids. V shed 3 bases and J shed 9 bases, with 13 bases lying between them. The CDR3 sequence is CSASREWDTQYF. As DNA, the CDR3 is TGCAGTGCTAGCAGGGAGTGGGACACGCAGTATTTT.

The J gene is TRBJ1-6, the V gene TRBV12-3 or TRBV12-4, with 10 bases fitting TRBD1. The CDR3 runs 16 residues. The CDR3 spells CVNTSGTGAYNSPLHF. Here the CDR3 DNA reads TGTGTTAACACCTCCGGGACAGGGGCCTATAATTCACCCCTCCACTTT.

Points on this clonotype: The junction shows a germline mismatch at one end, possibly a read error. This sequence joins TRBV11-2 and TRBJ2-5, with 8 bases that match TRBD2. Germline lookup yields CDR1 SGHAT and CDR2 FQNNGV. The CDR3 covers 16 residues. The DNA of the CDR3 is TGTGTCAGCAGCCAAACTCCTGGCGGGGGGAAAGAGATCCAGTACTTC. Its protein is CVSSQTPGGGKEIQYF.

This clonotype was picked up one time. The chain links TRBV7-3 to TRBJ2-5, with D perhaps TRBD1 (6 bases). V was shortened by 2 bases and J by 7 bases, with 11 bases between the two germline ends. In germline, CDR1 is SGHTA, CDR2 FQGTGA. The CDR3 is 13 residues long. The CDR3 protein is CASSLLQGGTQYF. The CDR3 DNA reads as TGTGCCAGCAGCTTACTCCAAGGGGGGACCCAGTACTTC.

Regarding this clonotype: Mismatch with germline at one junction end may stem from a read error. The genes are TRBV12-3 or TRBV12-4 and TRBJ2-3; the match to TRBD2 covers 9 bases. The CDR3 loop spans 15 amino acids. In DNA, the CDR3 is TGTGCCAGCTCCGTTCTAGCGGGGCATCCAGATACGCAATACTTT. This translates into CASSVLAGHPDTQYF.

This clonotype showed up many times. In DNA form, the CDR3 reads TGTGCCAGCAGTTACTGGGGGGCTAGCACAGATACGCAGTATTTT. It codes for CASSYWGASTDTQYF. The chain combines TRBV6-5 with TRBJ2-3; the D gene could be TRBD1 or TRBD2 (6 bases each). The CDR3 is made up of 15 amino acids. V lost 1 base and J lost 0, with 8 bases in between. The germline gives CDR1 MNHEY, CDR2 SVGAGI.

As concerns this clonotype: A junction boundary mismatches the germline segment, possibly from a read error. CDR3 in amino acids: CASSYPMTEGHQDTHYF. The CDR3 DNA reads as TGTGCCAGTAGTTACCCGATGACAGAAGGCCACCAGGATACGCACTATTTT. The gene calls are TRBV6-2 or TRBV6-3 and TRBJ2-3, with D possibly being TRBD1 (5 bases). Per germline, CDR1 MNHEY and CDR2 SVGEGT. There are 17 residues in the CDR3.

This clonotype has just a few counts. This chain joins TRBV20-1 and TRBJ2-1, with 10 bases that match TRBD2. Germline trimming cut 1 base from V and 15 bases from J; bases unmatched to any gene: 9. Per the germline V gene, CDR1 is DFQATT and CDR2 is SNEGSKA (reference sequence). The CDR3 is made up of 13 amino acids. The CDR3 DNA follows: TGCAGTGCTAGAGTCGTAGCGGGAGGCGGGAGGTTCTTC. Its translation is CSARVVAGGGRFF.